The clone carrying this TCR beta chain was found many times. Arm-PCR of CDR3 regions and iRepertoire HTBI primers were the basis on which TCR beta libraries were built. A single record per CDR3 protein comes from TCRdb applying MiXCR to the multiplex PCR reads. The sample has 400,000 to 500,000 distinct CDR3 sequences, roughly 15% seen once; the top ten hold approximately 15%. The CDR3 spans 13 residues. The V gene's germline CDR1 is ENHRY and CDR2 SYGVKD. The V end lost 2 bases, the J end lost 3 bases, and 4 bases lay between the germline ends. The entry originates in a study of regulatory T cells in long-lasting Graves disease. The time point was: newly diagnosed GD, antithyroid drugs for less than 3 months. Following extraction of RNA from PBMCs, that RNA was used to make the TCR library. Graves' disease diagnosis followed American Thyroid Association guidelines. These data also formed part of another study, on T cells in Graves' hyperthyroidism and ophthalmopathy.

The origin of this receptor is a woman in her forties or fifties with Graves disease. This chain uses TRBV10-3 with TRBJ2-2, with D uncertain. Sequencing was performed on peripheral blood mononuclear cells (PBMCs), taken at new diagnosis, from a patient treated with antithyroid drugs. The CDR3 DNA sequence: TGTGCCATCAGTGAGGGTCACACCGGGGAGCTGTTTTTT. Translated: CAISEGHTGELFF.